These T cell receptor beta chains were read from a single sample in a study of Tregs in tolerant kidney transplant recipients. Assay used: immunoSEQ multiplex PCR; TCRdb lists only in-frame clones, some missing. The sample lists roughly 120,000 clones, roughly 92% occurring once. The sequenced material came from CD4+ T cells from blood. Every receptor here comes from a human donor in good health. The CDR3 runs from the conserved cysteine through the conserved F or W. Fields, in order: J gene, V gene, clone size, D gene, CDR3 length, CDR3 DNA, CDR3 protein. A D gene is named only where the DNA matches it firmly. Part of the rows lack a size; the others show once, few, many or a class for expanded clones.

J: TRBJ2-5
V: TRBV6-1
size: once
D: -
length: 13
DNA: TGTGCCAGCAGTGAACTAGATCGAGAGACCCAGTACTTC
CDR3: CASSELDRETQYF

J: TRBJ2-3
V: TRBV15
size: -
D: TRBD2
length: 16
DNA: TGTGCCACCAGCATGGGACTAGCGGACCCCACAGATACGCAGTATTTT
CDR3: CATSMGLADPTDTQYF

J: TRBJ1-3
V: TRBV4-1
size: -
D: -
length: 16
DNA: TGCGCCAGCAGCCAAGGCCGACAGTCCTCTGGAAACACCATATATTTT
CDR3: CASSQGRQSSGNTIYF

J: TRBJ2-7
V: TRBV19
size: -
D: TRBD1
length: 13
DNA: TGTGCCAGTAGTATGGGGCAGGGGGACGAGCAGTACTTC
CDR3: CASSMGQGDEQYF

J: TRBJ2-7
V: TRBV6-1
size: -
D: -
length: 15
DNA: TGTGCCAGCAGGATAGGCCGGTCAGGTTGGGACGAGCAGTACTTC
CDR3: CASRIGRSGWDEQYF

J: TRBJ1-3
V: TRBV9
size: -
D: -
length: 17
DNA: TGTGCCAGCAGCGCCCACTCACGAGAGACCTTTGGAAACACCATATATTTT
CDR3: CASSAHSRETFGNTIYF

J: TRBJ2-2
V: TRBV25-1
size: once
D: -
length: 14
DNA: TGTGCCAGCAGAGACGTACCGAACACCGGGGAGCTGTTTTTT
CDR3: CASRDVPNTGELFF

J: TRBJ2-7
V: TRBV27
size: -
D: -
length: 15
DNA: TGTGCCAGCAGTAGAACAGGACAGCGAACCTACGAGCAGTACTTC
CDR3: CASSRTGQRTYEQYF

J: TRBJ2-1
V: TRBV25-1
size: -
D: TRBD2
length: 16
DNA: TGTGCCAGCAGTGAATTGGTGGGGGGGACCTACAATGAGCAGTTCTTC
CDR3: CASSELVGGTYNEQFF

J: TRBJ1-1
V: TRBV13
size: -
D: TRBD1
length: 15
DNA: TGTGCCAGCAGCTTAGTCGACAGGGGGCCCCTAGGGGCTTTCTTT
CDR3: CASSLVDRGPLGAFF

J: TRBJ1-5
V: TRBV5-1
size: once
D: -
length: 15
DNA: TGCGCCAGCAGCTTGGAAGGATATAGCAATCAGCCCCAGCATTTT
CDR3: CASSLEGYSNQPQHF

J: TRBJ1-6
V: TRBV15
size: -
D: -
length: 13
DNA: TGTGCCACCAGCAGAGATCACGGGGGCACCCTCCACTTT
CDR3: CATSRDHGGTLHF

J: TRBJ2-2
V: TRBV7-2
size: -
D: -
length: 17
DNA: TGTGCCAGCAGCTTAGTTGGAGGGAGAACGAACACCGGGGAGCTGTTTTTT
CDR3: CASSLVGGRTNTGELFF

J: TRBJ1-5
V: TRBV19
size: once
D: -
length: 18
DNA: TGTGCCAGTAGTATAGATCCCCCCTCGACAGTACGGAATCAGCCCCAGCATTTT
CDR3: CASSIDPPSTVRNQPQHF

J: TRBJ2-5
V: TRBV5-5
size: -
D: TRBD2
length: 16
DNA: TGTGCCAGCAGCTTGGGCCCCACTAGCGGGCAAGAGACCCAGTACTTC
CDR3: CASSLGPTSGQETQYF

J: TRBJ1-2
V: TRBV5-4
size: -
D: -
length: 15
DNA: TGTGCCAGCAGCCCGGGGGCTGCCGGTAACTATGGCTACACCTTC
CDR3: CASSPGAAGNYGYTF

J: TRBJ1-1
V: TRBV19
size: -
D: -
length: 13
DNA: TGTGCCAGTAGTCCGCGGTCGAACACTGAAGCTTTCTTT
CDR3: CASSPRSNTEAFF

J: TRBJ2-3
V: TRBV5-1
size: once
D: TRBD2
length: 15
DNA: TGCGCCAGCAGCTCTCTAGCGGGGAGCACAGATACGCAGTATTTT
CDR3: CASSSLAGSTDTQYF

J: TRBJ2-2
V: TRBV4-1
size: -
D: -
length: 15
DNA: TGCGCCAGCAGCTCCTTCGCAGACTACACCGGGGAGCTGTTTTTT
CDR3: CASSSFADYTGELFF

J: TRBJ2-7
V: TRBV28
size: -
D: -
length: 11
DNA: TGTGCCAGCAGTTCGGAGTACGAGCAGTACTTC
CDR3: CASSSEYEQYF

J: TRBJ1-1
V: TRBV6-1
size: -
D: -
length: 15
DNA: TGTGCCAGCAGAGATGCGGCGGGGGTTGGCACTGAAGCTTTCTTT
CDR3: CASRDAAGVGTEAFF

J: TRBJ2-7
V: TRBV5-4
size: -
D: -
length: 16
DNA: TGTGCCAGCAGACAAGGGGGGACGACTTCCTCCTACGAGCAGTACTTC
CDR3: CASRQGGTTSSYEQYF

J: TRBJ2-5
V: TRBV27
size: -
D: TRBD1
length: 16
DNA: TGTGCCAGCAGTTCAGTCGGGGACAGGGCTCTACTAGAGCAGTACTTC
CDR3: CASSSVGDRALLEQYF

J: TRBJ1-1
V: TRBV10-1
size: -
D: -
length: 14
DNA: TGCGCCAGCAGTCACAGTAAATTCAGGGCTGAAGCTTTCTTT
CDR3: CASSHSKFRAEAFF

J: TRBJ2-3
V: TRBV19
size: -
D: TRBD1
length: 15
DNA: TGTGCCAGTAAGACGGGACAGGGGGCGAGAGATACGCAGTATTTT
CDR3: CASKTGQGARDTQYF

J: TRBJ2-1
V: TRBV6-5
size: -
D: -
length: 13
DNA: TGTGCCAGCAGTTACTCGATGCCCCATGAGCAGTTCTTC
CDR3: CASSYSMPHEQFF

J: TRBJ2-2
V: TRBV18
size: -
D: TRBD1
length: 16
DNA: TGTGCCAGCTCACCGGGGACAGGGGGCCAAACCGGGGAGCTGTTTTTT
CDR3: CASSPGTGGQTGELFF

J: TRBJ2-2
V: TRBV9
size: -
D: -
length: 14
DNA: TGTGCCAGCACCCTCCAGCCTAGCGCCGGGGAGCTGTTTTTT
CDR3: CASTLQPSAGELFF

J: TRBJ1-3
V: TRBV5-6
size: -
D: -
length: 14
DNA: TGTGCCAGCAGCGCTTTTGTCCCTGGAAACACCATATATTTT
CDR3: CASSAFVPGNTIYF

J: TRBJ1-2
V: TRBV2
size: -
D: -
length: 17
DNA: TGTGCCAGCAACGAACAGGGCCGCCACCATACTAACTATGGCTACACCTTC
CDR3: CASNEQGRHHTNYGYTF

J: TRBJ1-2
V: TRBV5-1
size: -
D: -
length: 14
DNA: TGCGCCAGCAGCTTGGGCACAGGCTACTATGGCTACACCTTC
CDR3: CASSLGTGYYGYTF

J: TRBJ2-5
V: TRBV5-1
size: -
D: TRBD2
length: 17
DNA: TGCGCCAGCAGCCCCCTAGGTAGCGGGGGGGCACGGGAGACCCAGTACTTC
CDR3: CASSPLGSGGARETQYF

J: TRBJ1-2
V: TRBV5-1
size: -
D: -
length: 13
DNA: TGCGCCAGCAGCTTGCAGGGCGAAGATGGCTACACCTTC
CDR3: CASSLQGEDGYTF

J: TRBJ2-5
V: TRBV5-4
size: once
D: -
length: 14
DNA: TGTGCCAGCAGCTTGGGGACAGCCGAAGAGACCCAGTACTTC
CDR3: CASSLGTAEETQYF

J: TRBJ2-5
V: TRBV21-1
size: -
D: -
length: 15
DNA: TGTGCCAACCCTGCTGGACTAGCGGGATTCAAGACCCAGTACTTC
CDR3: CANPAGLAGFKTQYF

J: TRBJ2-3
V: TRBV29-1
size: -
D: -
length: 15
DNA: TGCAGCGTTCATGGGACCCCAATTAACACAGATACGCAGTATTTT
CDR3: CSVHGTPINTDTQYF

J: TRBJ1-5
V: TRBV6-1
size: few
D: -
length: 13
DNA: TGTGCCAGCAGTCCAAGGGGGGATCAGCCCCAGCATTTT
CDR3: CASSPRGDQPQHF

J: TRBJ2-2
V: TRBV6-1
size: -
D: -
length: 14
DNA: TGTGCCAGCACCCCGGGAGTGCCCCCCGGGGAGCTGTTTTTT
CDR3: CASTPGVPPGELFF

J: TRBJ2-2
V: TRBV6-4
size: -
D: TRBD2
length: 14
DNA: TGTGCCAGCAGCGCCGGGACTAGCACCGGGGAGCTGTTTTTT
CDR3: CASSAGTSTGELFF

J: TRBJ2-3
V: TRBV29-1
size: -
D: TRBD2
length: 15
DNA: TGCAGCGTTGTGTGGCTAGCGGAAAGCACAGATACGCAGTATTTT
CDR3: CSVVWLAESTDTQYF

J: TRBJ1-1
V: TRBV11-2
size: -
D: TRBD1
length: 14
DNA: TGTGCCAGCAGCTTAGATCTCGGGCAGGGGGGAGCTTTCTTT
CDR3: CASSLDLGQGGAFF

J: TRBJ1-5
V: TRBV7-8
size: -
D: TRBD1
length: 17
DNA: TGTGCCAGCAGTGATAGGACAGGACAGGGTAGCAATCAGCCCCAGCATTTT
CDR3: CASSDRTGQGSNQPQHF

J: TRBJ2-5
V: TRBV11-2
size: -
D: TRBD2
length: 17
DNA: TGTGCCAGCAGCGTCCTGGGACTAGCGGTCGTTCGGGAGACCCAGTACTTC
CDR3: CASSVLGLAVVRETQYF

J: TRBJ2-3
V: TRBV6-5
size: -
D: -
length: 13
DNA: TGTGCCAGCAAGAGGGACCCAACAGATACGCAGTATTTT
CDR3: CASKRDPTDTQYF

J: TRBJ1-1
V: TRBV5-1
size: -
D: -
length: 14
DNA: TGCGCCAGCAGCTTGGGGACAATGAACACTGAAGCTTTCTTT
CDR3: CASSLGTMNTEAFF

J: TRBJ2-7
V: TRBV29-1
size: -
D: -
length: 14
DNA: TGCAGCGTTGGAAGGGGGGGAAGCTCCTACGAGCAGTACTTC
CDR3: CSVGRGGSSYEQYF

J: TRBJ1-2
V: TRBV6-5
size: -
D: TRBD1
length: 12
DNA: TGTGCCAGCAGTTCAACAGGGGGTGGCTACACCTTC
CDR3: CASSSTGGGYTF

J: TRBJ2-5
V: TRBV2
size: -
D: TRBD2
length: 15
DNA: TGTGCCAGCAGATTGGGACTAGCGGCTCAAGAGACCCAGTACTTC
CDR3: CASRLGLAAQETQYF

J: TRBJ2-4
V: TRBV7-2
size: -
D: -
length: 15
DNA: TGTGCCAGCAGCCAAGCGGGGGACAGGGCGAACATTCAGTACTTC
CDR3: CASSQAGDRANIQYF

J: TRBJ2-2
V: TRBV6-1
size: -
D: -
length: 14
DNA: TGTGCCAGCAGTGTTGGGACAAAGAACTGGGAGCTGTTTTTT
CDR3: CASSVGTKNWELFF

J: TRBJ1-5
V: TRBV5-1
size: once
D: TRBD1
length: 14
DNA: TGCGCCAGCAGCCTGGGACAGCAGAATCAGCCCCAGCATTTT
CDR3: CASSLGQQNQPQHF

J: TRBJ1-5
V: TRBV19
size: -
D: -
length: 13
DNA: TGTGCCAGTCGTGGCGAAACCAATCAGCCCCAGCATTTT
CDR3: CASRGETNQPQHF